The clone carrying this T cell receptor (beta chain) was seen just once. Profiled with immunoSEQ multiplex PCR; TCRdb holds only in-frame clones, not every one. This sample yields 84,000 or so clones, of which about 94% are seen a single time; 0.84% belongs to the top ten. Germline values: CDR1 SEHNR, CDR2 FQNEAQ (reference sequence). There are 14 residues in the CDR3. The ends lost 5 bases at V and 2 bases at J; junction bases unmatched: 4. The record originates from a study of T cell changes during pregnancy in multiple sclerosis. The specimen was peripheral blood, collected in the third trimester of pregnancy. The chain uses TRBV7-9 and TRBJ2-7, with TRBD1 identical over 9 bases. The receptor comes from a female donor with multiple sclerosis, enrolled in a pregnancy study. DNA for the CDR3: TGTGCCAGCAGCCTAGACAGGGGGACCTACGAGCAGTACTTC. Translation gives CASSLDRGTYEQYF. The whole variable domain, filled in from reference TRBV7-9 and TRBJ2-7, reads DTGVSQNPRHKITKRGQNVTFRCDPISEHNRLYWYRQTLGQGPEFLTYFQNEAQLEKSRLLSDRFSAERPKGSFSTLEIQRTEQGDSAMYLCASSLDRGTYEQYFGPGTRLTVT.